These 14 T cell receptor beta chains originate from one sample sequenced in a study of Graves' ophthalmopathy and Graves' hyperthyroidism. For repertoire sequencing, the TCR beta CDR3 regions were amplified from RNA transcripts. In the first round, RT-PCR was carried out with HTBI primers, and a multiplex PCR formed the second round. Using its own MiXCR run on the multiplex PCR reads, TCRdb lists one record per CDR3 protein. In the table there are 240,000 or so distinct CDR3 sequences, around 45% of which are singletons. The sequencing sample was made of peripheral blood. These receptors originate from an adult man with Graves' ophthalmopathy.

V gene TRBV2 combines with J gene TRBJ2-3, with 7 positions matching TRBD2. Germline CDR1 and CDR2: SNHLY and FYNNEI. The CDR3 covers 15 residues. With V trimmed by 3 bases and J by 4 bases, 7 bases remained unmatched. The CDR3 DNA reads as TGTGCCAGCAGTGATTATACCCGGGGGGCAGATACGCAGTATTTT. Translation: CASSDYTRGADTQYF.

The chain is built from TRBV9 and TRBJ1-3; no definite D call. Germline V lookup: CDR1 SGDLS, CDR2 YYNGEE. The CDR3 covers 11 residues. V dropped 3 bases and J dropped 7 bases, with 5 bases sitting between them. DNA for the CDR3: TGTGCCAGCAGCGGGTCTAACACCATATATTTT. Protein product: CASSGSNTIYF.

CDR3 region: CASSAKGGYGYTF. CDR3 nucleotide sequence: TGTGCCAGCAGCGCCAAAGGGGGTTATGGCTACACCTTC. The V and J genes are TRBV9 and TRBJ1-2; tentatively, D is TRBD1 (6 bases). This CDR3 is 13 amino acids long. Germline V gene sequence: CDR1 SGDLS, CDR2 YYNGEE. V lost 3 bases to trimming and J lost 5 bases, with 11 bases between them. Filled out from reference TRBV9 and TRBJ1-2, the complete variable domain reads DSGVTQTPKHLITATGQRVTLRCSPRSGDLSVYWYQQSLDQGLQFLIQYYNGEERAKGNILERFSAQQFPDLHSELNLSSLELGDSALYFCASSAKGGYGYTFGSGTRLTVV.

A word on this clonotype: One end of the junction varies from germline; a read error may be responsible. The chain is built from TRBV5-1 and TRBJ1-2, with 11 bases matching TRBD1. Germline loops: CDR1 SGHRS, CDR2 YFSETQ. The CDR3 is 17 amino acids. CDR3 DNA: TGCGCCAACAGCCTCCGGGACAGGGGGGACAGAAACTATGGCTACACCTTC. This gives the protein CANSLRDRGDRNYGYTF.

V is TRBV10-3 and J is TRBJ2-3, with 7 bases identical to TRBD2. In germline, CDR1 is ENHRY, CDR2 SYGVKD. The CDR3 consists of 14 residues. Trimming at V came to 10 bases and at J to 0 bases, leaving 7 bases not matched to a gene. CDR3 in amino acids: CATLSGRSTDTQYF. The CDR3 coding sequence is TGTGCCACCCTTAGCGGGCGAAGCACAGATACGCAGTATTTT.

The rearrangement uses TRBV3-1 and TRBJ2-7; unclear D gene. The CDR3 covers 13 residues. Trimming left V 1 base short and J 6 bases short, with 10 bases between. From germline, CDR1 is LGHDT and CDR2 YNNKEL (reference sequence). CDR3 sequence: CASSQAASGEQYF. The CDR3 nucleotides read TGTGCCAGCAGCCAAGCGGCATCGGGCGAGCAGTACTTC.

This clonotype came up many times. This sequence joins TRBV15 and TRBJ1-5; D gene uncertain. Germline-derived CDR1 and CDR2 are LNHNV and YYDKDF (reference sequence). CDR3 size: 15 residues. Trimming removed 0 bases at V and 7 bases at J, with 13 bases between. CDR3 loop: CATSRDLGLAQPQHF. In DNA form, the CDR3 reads TGTGCCACCAGCAGAGATCTAGGGTTGGCGCAGCCCCAGCATTTT.

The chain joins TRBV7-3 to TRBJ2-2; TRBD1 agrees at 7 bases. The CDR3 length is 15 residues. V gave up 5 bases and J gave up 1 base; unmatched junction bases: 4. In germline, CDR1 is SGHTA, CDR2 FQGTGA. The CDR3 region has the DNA TGTGCCAGCAGCCCCGGGACAGTGAACACCGGGGAGCTGTTTTTT. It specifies CASSPGTVNTGELFF.

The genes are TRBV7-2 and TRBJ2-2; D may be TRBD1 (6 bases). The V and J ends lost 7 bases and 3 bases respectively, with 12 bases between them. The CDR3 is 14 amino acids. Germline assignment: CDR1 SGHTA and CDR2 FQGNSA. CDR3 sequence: CASTSDRDTGELFF. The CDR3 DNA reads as TGTGCCAGCACCTCGGACAGAGACACCGGGGAGCTGTTTTTT.

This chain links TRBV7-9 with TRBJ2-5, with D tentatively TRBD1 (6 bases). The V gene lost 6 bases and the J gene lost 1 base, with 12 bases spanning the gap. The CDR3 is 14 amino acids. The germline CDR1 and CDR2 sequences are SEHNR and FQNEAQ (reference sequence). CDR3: CASRTGTTQETQYF. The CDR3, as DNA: TGTGCCAGCAGAACCGGGACAACCCAAGAGACCCAGTACTTC. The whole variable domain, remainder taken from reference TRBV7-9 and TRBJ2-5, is DTGVSQNPRHKITKRGQNVTFRCDPISEHNRLYWYRQTLGQGPEFLTYFQNEAQLEKSRLLSDRFSAERPKGSFSTLEIQRTEQGDSAMYLCASRTGTTQETQYFGPGTRLLVL.

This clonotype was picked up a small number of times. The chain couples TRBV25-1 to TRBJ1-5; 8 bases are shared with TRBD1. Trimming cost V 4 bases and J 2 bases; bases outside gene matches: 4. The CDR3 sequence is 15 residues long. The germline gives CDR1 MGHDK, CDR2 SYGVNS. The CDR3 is CASSAQGAGNQPQHF. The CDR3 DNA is TGTGCCAGCAGTGCCCAGGGGGCTGGCAATCAGCCCCAGCATTTT.

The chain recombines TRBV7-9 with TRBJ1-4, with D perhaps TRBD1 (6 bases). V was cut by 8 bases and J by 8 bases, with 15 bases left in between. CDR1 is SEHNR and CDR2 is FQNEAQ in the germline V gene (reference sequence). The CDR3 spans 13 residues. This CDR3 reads CASVTGGEEKLFF. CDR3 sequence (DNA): TGTGCCAGCGTGACAGGCGGGGAGGAAAAACTGTTTTTT. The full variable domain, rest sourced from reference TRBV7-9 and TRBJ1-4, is DTGVSQNPRHKITKRGQNVTFRCDPISEHNRLYWYRQTLGQGPEFLTYFQNEAQLEKSRLLSDRFSAERPKGSFSTLEIQRTEQGDSAMYLCASVTGGEEKLFFGSGTQLSVL.

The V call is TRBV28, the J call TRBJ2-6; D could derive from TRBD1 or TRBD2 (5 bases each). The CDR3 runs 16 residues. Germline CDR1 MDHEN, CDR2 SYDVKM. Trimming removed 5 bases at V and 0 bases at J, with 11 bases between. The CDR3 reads CASSPEGYSGANVLTF. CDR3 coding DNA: TGTGCCAGCAGTCCCGAGGGGTACTCTGGGGCCAACGTCCTGACTTTC.

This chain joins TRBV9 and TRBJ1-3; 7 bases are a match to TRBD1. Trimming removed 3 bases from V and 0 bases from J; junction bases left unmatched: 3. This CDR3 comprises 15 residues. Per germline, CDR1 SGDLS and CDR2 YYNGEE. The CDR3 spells CASSETGSSGNTIYF. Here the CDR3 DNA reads TGTGCCAGCAGCGAGACAGGGAGCTCTGGAAACACCATATATTTT.